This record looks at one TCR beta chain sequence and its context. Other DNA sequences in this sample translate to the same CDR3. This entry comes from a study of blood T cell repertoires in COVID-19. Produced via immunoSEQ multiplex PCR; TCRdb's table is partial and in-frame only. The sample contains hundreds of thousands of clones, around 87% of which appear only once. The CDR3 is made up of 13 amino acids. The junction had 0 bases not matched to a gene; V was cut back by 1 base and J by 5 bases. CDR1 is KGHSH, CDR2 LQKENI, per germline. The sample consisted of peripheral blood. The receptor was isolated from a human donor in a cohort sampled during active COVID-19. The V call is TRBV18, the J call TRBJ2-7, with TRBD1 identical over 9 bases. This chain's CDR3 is CASSPRTGDEQYF. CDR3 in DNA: TGTGCCAGCTCACCACGGACAGGGGACGAGCAGTACTTC.